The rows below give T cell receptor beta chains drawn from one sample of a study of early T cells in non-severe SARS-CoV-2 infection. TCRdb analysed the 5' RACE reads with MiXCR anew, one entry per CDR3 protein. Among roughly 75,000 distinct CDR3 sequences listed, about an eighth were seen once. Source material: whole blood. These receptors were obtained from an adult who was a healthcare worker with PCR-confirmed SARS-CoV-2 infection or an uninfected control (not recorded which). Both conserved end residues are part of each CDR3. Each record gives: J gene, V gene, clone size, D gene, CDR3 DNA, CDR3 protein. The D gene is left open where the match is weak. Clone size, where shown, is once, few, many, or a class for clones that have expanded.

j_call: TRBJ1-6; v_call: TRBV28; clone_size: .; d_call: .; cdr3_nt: TGTGCCAGCAGACGCAGTCCTGCGGGTAATTCACCCCTCCACTTT; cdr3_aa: CASRRSPAGNSPLHF
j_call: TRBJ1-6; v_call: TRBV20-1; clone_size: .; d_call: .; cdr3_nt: TGCAGTGCTAGAGAGGGAAGGGGGAATAATTCACCCCTCCACTTT; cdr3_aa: CSAREGRGNNSPLHF
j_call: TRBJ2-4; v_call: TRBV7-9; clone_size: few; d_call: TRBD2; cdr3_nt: TGTGCCAGCAGCTCTAGCGGGGTACTAGCCAAAAACATTCAGTACTTC; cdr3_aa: CASSSSGVLAKNIQYF
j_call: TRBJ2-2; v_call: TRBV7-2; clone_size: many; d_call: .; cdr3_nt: TGTGCCAGCAGCTTAAGGGGCACCGGGGAGCTGTTTTTT; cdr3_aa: CASSLRGTGELFF
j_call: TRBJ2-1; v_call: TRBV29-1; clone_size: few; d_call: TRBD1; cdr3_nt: TGCAGCCTAACCGGGGTAGGGGGCAGCTACAATGAGCAGTTCTTC; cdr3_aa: CSLTGVGGSYNEQFF
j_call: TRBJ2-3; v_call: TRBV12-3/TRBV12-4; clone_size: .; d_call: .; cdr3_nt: TGTGCCAGCAGCCAGGGGGGGTACACGCAGTATTTT; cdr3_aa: CASSQGGYTQYF
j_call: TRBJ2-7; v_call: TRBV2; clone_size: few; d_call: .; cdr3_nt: TGTGCCAGCTGTTTTACCTACGAGCAGTACTTC; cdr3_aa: CASCFTYEQYF
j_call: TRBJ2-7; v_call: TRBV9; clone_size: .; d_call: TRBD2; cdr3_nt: TGTGCCAGCAGCCAGGGACTAGCGGGAACTGAGCAGTACTTC; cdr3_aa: CASSQGLAGTEQYF
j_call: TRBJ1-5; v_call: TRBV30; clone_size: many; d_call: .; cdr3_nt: TGTGCCTGGAGTGTACCCGGCAAACTCTCGAATCAGCCCCAGCATTTT; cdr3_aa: CAWSVPGKLSNQPQHF
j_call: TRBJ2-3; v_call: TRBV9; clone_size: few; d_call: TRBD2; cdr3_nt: TGTGCCAGCACCGGGACTAGCGCCACAGATACGCAGTATTTT; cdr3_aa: CASTGTSATDTQYF
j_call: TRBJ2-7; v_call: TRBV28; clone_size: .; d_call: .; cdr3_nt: TGTGCCAGCAGGGGCGTCGGCGGGAAGTCCTACGAGCAGTACTTC; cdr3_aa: CASRGVGGKSYEQYF
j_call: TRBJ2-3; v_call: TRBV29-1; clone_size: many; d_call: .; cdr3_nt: TGCAGCGTTGAGGCCCCACTAGGTCGATGGAGCACAGATACGCAGTATTTT; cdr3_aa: CSVEAPLGRWSTDTQYF
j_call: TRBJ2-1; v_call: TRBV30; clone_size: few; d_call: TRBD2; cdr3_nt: TGTGCCTGCAGCCGGGAGGCGGGCTCCTACAATGAGCAGTTCTTC; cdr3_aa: CACSREAGSYNEQFF
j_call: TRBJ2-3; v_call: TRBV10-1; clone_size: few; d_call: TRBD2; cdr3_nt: TGCGCCAGCAGTGAGTCGAGGACGGGAGGACCCCAAAGCACAGATACGCAGTATTTT; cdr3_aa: CASSESRTGGPQSTDTQYF
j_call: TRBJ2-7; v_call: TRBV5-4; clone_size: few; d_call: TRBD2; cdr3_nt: TGTGCCACTTCGGGACTAGCGGGAGGGCCCACCTACGAGCAGTACTTC; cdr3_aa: CATSGLAGGPTYEQYF
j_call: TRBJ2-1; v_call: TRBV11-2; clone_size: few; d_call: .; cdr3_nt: TGTGCCAGCAGCTTAGATCAAGGGATAGCGGCTCCGGGGTTCTTC; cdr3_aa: CASSLDQGIAAPGFF
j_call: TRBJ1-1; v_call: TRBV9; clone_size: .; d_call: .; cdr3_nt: TGTGCCAGCAGCGCCCAATCTTCTCCCATGAACACTGAAGCTTTCTTT; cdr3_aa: CASSAQSSPMNTEAFF
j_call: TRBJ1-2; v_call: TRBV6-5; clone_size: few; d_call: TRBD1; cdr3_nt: TGTGCCAGCAGGAACCCTACAGGGGGGCATAACTATGGCTACACCTTC; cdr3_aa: CASRNPTGGHNYGYTF
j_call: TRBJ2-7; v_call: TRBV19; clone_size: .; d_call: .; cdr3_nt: TGTGCCAGTAGTACAGGAGCCTCTTACGAGCAGTACTTC; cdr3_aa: CASSTGASYEQYF
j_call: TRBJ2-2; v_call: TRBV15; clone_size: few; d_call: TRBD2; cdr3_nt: TGTGCCACCAGCAGAGGGGGAGGGGAGGCCGGGGAGCTGTTTTTT; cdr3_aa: CATSRGGGEAGELFF
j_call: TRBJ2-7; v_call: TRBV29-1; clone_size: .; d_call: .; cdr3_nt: TGCAGCAATTGGGAAGGCGCGGGTTACGAGCAGTACTTC; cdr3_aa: CSNWEGAGYEQYF
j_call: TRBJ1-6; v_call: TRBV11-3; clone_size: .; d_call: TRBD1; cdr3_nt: TGTGCCAGCAGCCGCGGGACAGGTTATTCACCCCTCCACTTT; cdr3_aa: CASSRGTGYSPLHF
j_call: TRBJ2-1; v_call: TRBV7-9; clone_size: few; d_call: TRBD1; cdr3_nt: TGTGCCAGCAGTACCGACAGGGGTACCAATGAGCAGTTCTTC; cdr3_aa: CASSTDRGTNEQFF
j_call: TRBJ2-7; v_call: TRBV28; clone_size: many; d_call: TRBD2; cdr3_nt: TGTGCCAGCAGACGCCCGCGGGGGGCCTTAATTGAGCAGTACTTC; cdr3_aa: CASRRPRGALIEQYF
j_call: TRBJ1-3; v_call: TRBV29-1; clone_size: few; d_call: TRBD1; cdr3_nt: TGCAGCGTGGGACAGCACTCTGGAAACACCATATATTTT; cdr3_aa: CSVGQHSGNTIYF
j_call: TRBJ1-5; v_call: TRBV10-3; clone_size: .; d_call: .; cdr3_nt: TGTGCCATCAGTGAGTCGGCAGATAGCAATCAGCCCCAGCATTTT; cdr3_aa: CAISESADSNQPQHF
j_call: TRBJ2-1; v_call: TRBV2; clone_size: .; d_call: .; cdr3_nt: TGTGCCAGCCGGGCCGGGGTGAATGAGCAGTTCTTC; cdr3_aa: CASRAGVNEQFF
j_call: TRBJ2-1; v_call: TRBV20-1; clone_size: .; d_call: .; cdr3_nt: TGCAGTGCTAGTGGCCCAGCGGGTCCTTACAATGAGCAGTTCTTC; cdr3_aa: CSASGPAGPYNEQFF
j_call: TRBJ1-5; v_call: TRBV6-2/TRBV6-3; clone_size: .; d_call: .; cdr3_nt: TGTGCCAGCAGCCCCAGGGATCAGCCCCAGCATTTT; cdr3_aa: CASSPRDQPQHF
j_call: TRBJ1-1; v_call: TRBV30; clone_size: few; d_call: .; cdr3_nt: TGTGCCTGGAGTGTCAGGACCCGAAGTGGCACTGAAGCTTTCTTT; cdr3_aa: CAWSVRTRSGTEAFF
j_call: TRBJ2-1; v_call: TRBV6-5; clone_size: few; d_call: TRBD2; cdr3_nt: TGTGCCAGCAGTTCGACTAGCGGTTACAATGAGCAGTTCTTC; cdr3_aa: CASSSTSGYNEQFF
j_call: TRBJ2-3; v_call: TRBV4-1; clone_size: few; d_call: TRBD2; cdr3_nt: TGCGCCAGCAGCCACGGACTAGCGGGAGGGGAAGCAGATACGCAGTATTTT; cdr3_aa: CASSHGLAGGEADTQYF
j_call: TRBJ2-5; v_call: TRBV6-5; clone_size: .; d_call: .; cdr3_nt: TGTGCCAGCAGTTATGCTAGACAAGAGACCCAGTACTTC; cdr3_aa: CASSYARQETQYF
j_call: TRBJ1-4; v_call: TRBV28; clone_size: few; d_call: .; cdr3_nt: TGTGCCAGCAGCTCCCACGATAAGGTCGTTGGGGAAAAACTGTTTTTT; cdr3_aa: CASSSHDKVVGEKLFF
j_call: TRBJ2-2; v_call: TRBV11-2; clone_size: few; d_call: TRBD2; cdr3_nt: TGTGCCAGCAGCATTCTTAGCGGGAGAGTTGCCGGGGAGCTGTTTTTT; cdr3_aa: CASSILSGRVAGELFF
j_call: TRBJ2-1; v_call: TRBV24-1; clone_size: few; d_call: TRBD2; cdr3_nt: TGTGCCACCAGTGATTCGAGGACTAGCGGGAGTCGTGGCAATGAGCAGTTCTTC; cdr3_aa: CATSDSRTSGSRGNEQFF
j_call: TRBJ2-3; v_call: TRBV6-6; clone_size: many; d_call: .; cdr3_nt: TGTGCCAGCAGTCCACGTGGCGGGAGCACAGATACGCAGTATTTT; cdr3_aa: CASSPRGGSTDTQYF
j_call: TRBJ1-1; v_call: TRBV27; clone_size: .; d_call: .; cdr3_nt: TGTGCCAGCAGAATGAATCGGGTTGGCTGGGGCACTGAAGCTTTCTTT; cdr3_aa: CASRMNRVGWGTEAFF
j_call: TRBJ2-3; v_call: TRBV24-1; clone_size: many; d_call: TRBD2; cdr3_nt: TGTGCCACCAGTCCGACCTCTAGCGGGAGTTTAACAGATACGCAGTATTTT; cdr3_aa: CATSPTSSGSLTDTQYF
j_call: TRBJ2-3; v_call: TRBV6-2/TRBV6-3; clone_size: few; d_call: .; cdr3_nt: TGTGCCAGCAGTTCCACAGGGCTTAGAGCGCAGTATTTT; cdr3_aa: CASSSTGLRAQYF
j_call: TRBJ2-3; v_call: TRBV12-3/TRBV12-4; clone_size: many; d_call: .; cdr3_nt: TGTGCCAGCACCCCTAGAGTAGCGGTCACAGATACGCAGTATTTT; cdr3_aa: CASTPRVAVTDTQYF
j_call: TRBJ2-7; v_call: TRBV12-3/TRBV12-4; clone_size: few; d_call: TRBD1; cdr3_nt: TGTGCCAGCAGATCGACAGGGGGCGCGGGCGAGCAGTACTTC; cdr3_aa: CASRSTGGAGEQYF